Listed here are 9 T cell receptor beta chains from one sample, sequenced in a study of blood T cell repertoires in COVID-19. The data were produced by immunoSEQ multiplex PCR, yet TCRdb's version contains in-frame clones alone and is incomplete. In the table there are 200,000 to 250,000 clones, just under 85% of which are singletons. The sequenced sample consisted of peripheral blood. These receptors came from a woman aged 50 to 60 with active or convalescent COVID-19.

The sample holds a few counts of this clone. The gene calls are TRBV5-4 and TRBJ2-5, with TRBD2 matching 10 bases. Germline V gene data show CDR1 as SGHNT and CDR2 as YYREEE (reference sequence). V shed 6 bases, J shed 1 base, and the junction held 6 bases outside the gene matches. This CDR3 region has 15 residues. CDR3 sequence reads: CASNLAGVTQETQYF. CDR3 coding DNA: TGTGCCAGCAATCTAGCGGGGGTAACCCAAGAGACCCAGTACTTC. The entire variable domain, with the rest obtained from reference TRBV5-4 and TRBJ2-5, is as follows: ETGVTQSPTHLIKTRGQQVTLRCSSQSGHNTVSWYQQALGQGPQFIFQYYREEENGRGNFPPRFSGLQFPNYSSELNVNALELDDSALYLCASNLAGVTQETQYFGPGTRLLVL.

The V and J genes are TRBV5-6 and TRBJ1-2; a possible D gene is TRBD1 (5 bases). This CDR3 region has 14 residues. V was cut by 1 base and J by 5 bases, with 12 bases left in between. Germline V gene sequence: CDR1 SGHDT, CDR2 YYEEEE. The CDR3 reads CASSLYRGMYGYTF. The CDR3 nucleotides read TGTGCCAGCAGCTTGTATCGGGGGATGTATGGCTACACCTTC.

The chain has TRBV4-1 and TRBJ2-3, with D possibly TRBD2 on 5 matching bases. The germline V gene has CDR1 MGHRA and CDR2 YSYEKL. The CDR3 totals 13 residues. V was cut by 4 bases and J by 7 bases, with 12 bases left in between. Here the CDR3 DNA reads TGCGCCAGCAGCCCACAAACTAGGTATACGCAGTATTTT. This sequence encodes CASSPQTRYTQYF.

This chain joins TRBV28 and TRBJ2-4, with D unresolved. Germline CDR1 reads MDHEN; CDR2 reads SYDVKM. The CDR3 spans 15 residues. V lost 2 bases, J lost 1 base, and 9 bases lay in between. CDR3 amino acids: CASSLPVSAKNIQYF. DNA of the CDR3: TGTGCCAGCAGTTTACCAGTTTCGGCCAAAAACATTCAGTACTTC.

As regards this clone: Within the sample, other DNA sequences also encode this same CDR3. This chain joins TRBV24-1 and TRBJ1-5; the D is unclear. The germline V gene has CDR1 KGHDR and CDR2 SFDVKD. The length of the CDR3 is 13 residues. Between the trimmed V and J ends, which lost 5 bases and 2 bases, there was a span of 6 bases. The CDR3 loop is CATSGEGNQPQHF. The DNA for the CDR3 is TGTGCCACCAGTGGGGAGGGCAATCAGCCCCAGCATTTT.

This chain uses TRBV19 with TRBJ2-5, with TRBD1 as a possible D gene (6 bases). Deletions cut 3 bases from V and 3 bases from J, with 8 bases between. CDR3 size: 13 residues. CDR1 is LNHDA, CDR2 SQIVND, per germline (reference sequence). The CDR3 DNA reads as TGTGCCAGTAGTATGTCAGGGGAAGAGACCCAGTACTTC. This codes for CASSMSGEETQYF.

This clone was seen only once. The rearrangement uses TRBV3-1 (or the pseudogene TRBV3-2) and TRBJ2-1; D is perhaps TRBD2 (5 bases). Germline V gene lookup returns CDR1 LGHDT and CDR2 YNNKEL (reference sequence). CDR3 length equals 15 residues. V lost 3 bases to trimming and J lost 4 bases, with 13 bases between them. In nucleotides, the CDR3 is TGTGCCAGCAGCCATACTAGGCCCTATTACAATGAGCAGTTCTTC. It yields the protein CASSHTRPYYNEQFF.

The chain combines TRBV7-2 with TRBJ2-5, with TRBD1 matching 7 bases. Germline V CDR1 and CDR2: SGHTA, FQGNSA. V lost 4 bases and J lost 3; bases outside the gene matches: 5. The CDR3 contains 14 residues. The CDR3 loop reads CASSYDRVEETQYF. In nucleotides, the CDR3 is TGTGCCAGCAGCTACGACAGGGTAGAAGAGACCCAGTACTTC.

The rearrangement joins TRBV29-1 to TRBJ1-1; TRBD1 aligns across 7 bases. This CDR3 is 14 amino acids long. V gave up 5 bases and J gave up 1 base; unmatched junction bases: 7. Per the germline V gene, CDR1 is SQVTM and CDR2 is ANQGSEA. CDR3 protein: CSVTRGTTNTEAFF. The CDR3 coding sequence is TGCAGCGTTACCAGGGGGACAACGAACACTGAAGCTTTCTTT.